This TCR beta chain was sequenced during a study of cytomegalovirus exposure and HLA in healthy donors. Study-wide context: Some 85 million unique TCRs, all from HLA-typed donors, were included in an early release of the data.

Study-wide results and caveats: It was likely that a cluster of highly shared sequence variants was a sequencing artifact. About 87% or about 30% of the time was how often most TCR beta V segments were productive, according to an earlier analysis.

About this clone: No antigen is known for it.

The germline V and J ends were trimmed by 0 bases and 4 bases, with 7 bases remaining between them. CDR3 size: 14 residues. Germline values: CDR1 SGHTA, CDR2 FQGNSA. Primers: 60 Vbeta forward and 13 Jbeta reverse. Sequencing used immunoSEQ multiplex PCR; TCRdb keeps in-frame clones, though not all of them. The repertoire holds about 150,000 clones, with about 88% as singletons. This chain joins TRBV7-2 and TRBJ1-5; D remains ambiguous. Sequenced sample: PBMCs. The receptor was derived from a woman aged 18 to 35 in good health and CMV-seronegative. The chain's CDR3 is CASSLAPRNQPQHF. In DNA, the CDR3 is TGTGCCAGCAGCTTAGCCCCACGGAATCAGCCCCAGCATTTT.